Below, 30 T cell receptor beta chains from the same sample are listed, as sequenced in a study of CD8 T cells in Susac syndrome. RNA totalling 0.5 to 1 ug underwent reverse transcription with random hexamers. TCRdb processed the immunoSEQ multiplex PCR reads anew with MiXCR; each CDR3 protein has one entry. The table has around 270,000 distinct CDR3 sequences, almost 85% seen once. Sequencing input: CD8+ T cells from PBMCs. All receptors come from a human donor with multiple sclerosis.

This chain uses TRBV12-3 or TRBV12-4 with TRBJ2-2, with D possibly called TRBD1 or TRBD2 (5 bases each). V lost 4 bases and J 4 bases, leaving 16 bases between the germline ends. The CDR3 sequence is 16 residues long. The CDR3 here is CASSSQGDGATGELFF. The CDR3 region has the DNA TGTGCCAGCAGTTCGCAGGGTGACGGGGCCACCGGGGAGCTGTTTTTT.

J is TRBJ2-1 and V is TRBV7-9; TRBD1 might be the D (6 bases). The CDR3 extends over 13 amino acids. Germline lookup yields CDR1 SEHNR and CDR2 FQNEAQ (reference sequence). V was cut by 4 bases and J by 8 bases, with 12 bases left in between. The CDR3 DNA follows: TGTGCCAGCAGCTCCCCACAGGGTGATGAGCAGTTCTTC. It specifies CASSSPQGDEQFF.

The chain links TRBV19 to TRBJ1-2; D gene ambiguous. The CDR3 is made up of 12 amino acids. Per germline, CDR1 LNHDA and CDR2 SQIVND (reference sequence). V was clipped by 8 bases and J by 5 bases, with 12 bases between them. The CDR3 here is CASRTISYGYTF. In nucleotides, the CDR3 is TGTGCCAGTCGTACGATTAGTTATGGCTACACCTTC.

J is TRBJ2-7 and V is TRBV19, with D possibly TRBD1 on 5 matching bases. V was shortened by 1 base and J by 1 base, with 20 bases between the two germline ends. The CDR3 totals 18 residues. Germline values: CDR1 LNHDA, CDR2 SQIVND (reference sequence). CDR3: CASSIASRLDSLSYEQYF. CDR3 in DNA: TGTGCCAGTAGTATAGCCTCCCGGCTCGACAGCTTATCCTACGAGCAGTACTTC.

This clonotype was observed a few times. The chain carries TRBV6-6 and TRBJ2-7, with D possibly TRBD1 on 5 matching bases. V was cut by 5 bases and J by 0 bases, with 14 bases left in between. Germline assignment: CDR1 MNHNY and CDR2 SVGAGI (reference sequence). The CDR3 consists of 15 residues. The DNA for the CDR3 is TGTGCCAGCAGTCTCGAAGGGGCCCTCTCCTACGAGCAGTACTTC. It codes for CASSLEGALSYEQYF.

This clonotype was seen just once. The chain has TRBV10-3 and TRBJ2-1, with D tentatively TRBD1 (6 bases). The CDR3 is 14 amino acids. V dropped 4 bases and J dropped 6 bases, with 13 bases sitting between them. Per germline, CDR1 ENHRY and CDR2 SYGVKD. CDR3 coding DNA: TGTGCCATCAGTGCTGGGGGCCCCATCAATGAGCAGTTCTTC. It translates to CAISAGGPINEQFF.

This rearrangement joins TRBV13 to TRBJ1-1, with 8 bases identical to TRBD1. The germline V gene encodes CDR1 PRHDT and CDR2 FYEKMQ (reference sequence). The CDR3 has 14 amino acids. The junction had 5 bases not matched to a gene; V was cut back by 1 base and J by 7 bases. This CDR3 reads CASSLEGGQVEAFF. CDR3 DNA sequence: TGTGCCAGCAGCTTAGAAGGGGGACAGGTTGAAGCTTTCTTT.

For the CDR3, the DNA is TGTGCCAGCAGCTTGACAGGCCCTGCCACTGAAGCTTTCTTT. Residues: CASSLTGPATEAFF. The chain carries TRBV5-6 and TRBJ1-1, with D tentatively TRBD1 (5 bases). The CDR3 has 14 amino acids. The germline V and J ends were trimmed by 1 base and 4 bases, with 11 bases remaining between them. From germline, CDR1 is SGHDT and CDR2 YYEEEE.

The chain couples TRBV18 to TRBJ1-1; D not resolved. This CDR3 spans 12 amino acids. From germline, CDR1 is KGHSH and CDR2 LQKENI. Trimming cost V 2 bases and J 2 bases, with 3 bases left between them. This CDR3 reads CASSPRNTEAFF. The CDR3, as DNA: TGTGCCAGCTCACCAAGAAACACTGAAGCTTTCTTT.

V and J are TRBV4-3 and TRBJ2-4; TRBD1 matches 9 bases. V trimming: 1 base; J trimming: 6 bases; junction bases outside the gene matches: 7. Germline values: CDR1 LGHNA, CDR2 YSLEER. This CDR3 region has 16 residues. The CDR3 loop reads CASSQARTGAANIQYF. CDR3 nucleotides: TGCGCCAGCAGCCAAGCACGGACAGGGGCCGCAAACATTCAGTACTTC.

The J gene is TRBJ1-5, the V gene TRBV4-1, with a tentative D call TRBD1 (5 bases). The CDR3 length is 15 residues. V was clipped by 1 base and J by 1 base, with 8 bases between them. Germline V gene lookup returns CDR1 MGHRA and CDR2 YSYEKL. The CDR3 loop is CASSQARVSNQPQHF. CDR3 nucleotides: TGCGCCAGCAGCCAAGCCAGGGTGAGCAATCAGCCCCAGCATTTT.

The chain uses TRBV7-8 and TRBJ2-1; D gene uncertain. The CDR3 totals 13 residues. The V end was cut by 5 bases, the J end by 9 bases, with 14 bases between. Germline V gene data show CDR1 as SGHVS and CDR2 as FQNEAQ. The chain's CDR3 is CASSPPRPGEQFF. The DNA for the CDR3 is TGTGCCAGCAGCCCCCCGAGGCCGGGTGAGCAGTTCTTC.

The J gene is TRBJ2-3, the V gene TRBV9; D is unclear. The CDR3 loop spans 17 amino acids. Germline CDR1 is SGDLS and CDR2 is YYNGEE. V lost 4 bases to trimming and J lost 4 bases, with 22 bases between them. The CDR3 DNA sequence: TGTGCCAGCAGCCCCAACGAGGTGGGGTGGGCCCCAGATACGCAGTATTTT. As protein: CASSPNEVGWAPDTQYF.

The CDR3 nucleotides read TGTGCCAGCAGCTCCTCCGAAGCAACCCCGGACACTGAAGCTTTCTTT. This gives the protein CASSSSEATPDTEAFF. V and J are TRBV13 and TRBJ1-1; D is unresolved. V was trimmed by 4 bases and J by 3 bases, leaving 18 bases between them. The CDR3 sequence is 16 residues long. CDR1 is PRHDT, CDR2 FYEKMQ, per germline (reference sequence).

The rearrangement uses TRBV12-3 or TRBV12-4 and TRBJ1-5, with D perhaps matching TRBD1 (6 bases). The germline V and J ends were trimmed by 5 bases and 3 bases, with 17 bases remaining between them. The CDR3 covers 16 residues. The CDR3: CASSRIHDRNNQPQHF. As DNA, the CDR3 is TGTGCCAGCAGTCGAATACACGACAGGAACAATCAGCCCCAGCATTTT.

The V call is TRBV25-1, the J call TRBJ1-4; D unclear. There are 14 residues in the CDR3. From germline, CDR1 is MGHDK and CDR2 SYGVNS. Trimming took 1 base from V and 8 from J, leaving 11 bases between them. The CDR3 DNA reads TGTGCCAGCAGTGAATCTGAGGGTTGGGAAAAACTGTTTTTT. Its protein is CASSESEGWEKLFF.

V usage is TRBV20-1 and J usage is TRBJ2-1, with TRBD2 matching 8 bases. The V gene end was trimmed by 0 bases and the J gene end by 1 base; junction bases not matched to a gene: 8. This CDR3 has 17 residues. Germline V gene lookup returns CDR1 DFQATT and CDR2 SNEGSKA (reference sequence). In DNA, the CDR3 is TGCAGTGCTAGAGATGGCCGGGAGGGCCCTTCCTACAATGAGCAGTTCTTC. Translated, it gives CSARDGREGPSYNEQFF.

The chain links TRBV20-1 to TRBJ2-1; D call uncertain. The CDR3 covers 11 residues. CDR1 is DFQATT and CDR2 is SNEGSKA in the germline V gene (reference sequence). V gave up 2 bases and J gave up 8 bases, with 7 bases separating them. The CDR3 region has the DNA TGCAGTGCTAGACTAGGCTATGAGCAGTTCTTC. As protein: CSARLGYEQFF.

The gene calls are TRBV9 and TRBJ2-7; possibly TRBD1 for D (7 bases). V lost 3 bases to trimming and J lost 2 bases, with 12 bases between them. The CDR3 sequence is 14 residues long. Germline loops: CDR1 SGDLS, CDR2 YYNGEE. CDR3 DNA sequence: TGTGCCAGCAGCGGGGCAGGGGGGCCCTACGAGCAGTACTTC. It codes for CASSGAGGPYEQYF.

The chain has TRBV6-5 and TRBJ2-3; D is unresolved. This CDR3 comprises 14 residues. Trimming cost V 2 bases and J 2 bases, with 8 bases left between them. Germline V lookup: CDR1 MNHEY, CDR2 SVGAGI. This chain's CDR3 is CASSYQLTTDTQYF. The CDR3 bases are TGTGCCAGCAGTTACCAACTAACCACAGATACGCAGTATTTT.

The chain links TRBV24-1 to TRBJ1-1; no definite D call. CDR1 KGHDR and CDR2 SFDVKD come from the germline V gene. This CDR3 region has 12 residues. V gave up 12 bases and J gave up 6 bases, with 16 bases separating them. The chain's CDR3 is CAPYERVPEAFF. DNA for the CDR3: TGTGCCCCCTATGAGAGGGTCCCTGAAGCTTTCTTT.

CDR3: CASSFLAGVNEQYF. CDR3 coding DNA: TGTGCCAGCAGTTTTCTAGCGGGAGTTAACGAGCAGTACTTC. This chain links TRBV27 with TRBJ2-7; the match to TRBD2 covers 10 bases. Germline lookup yields CDR1 MNHEY and CDR2 SMNVEV (reference sequence). Trimming removed 3 bases from V and 5 bases from J; junction bases left unmatched: 4. The CDR3 sequence is 14 residues long.

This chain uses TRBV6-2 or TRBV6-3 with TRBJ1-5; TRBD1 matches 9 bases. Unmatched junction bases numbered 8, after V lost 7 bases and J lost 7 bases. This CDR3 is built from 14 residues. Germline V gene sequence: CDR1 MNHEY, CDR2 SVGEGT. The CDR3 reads CASTRDREVQPQHF. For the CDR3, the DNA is TGTGCCAGCACTCGGGACAGGGAAGTCCAGCCCCAGCATTTT.

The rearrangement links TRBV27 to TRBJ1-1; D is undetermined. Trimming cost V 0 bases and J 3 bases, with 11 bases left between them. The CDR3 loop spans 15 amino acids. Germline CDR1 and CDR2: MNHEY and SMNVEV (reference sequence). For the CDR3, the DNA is TGTGCCAGCAGTTTATCGCCAGGAGGGTACACTGAAGCTTTCTTT. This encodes CASSLSPGGYTEAFF.

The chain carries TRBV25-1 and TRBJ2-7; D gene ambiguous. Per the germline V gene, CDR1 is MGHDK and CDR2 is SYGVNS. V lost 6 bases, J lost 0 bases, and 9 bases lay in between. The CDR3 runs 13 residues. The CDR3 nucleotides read TGTGCCAGCAGATTGACTGGCTCCTACGAGCAGTACTTC. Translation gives CASRLTGSYEQYF.

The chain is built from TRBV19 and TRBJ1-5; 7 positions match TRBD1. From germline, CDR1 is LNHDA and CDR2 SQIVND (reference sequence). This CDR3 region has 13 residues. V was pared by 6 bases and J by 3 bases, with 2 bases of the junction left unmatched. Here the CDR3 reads CASRGGYNQPQHF. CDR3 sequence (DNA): TGTGCCAGTAGAGGGGGCTACAATCAGCCCCAGCATTTT.

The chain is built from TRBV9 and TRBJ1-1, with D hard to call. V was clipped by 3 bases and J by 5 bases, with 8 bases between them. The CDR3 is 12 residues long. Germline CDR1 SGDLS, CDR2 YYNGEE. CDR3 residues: CASSEMGTEAFF. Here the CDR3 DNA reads TGTGCCAGCAGCGAGATGGGGACTGAAGCTTTCTTT. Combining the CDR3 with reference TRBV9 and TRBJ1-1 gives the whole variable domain DSGVTQTPKHLITATGQRVTLRCSPRSGDLSVYWYQQSLDQGLQFLIQYYNGEERAKGNILERFSAQQFPDLHSELNLSSLELGDSALYFCASSEMGTEAFFGQGTRLTVV.

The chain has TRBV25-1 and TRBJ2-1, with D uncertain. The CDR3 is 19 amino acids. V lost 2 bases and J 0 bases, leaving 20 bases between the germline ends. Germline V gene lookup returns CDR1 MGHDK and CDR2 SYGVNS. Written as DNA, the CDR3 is TGTGCCAGCAGTGAAAGGATTTCCATTGAACACTTCTCCTACAATGAGCAGTTCTTC. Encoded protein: CASSERISIEHFSYNEQFF.

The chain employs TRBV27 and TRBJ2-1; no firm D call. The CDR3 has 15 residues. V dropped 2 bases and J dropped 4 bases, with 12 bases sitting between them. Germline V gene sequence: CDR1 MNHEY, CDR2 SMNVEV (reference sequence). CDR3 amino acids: CASSLLVLGYNEQFF. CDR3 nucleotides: TGTGCCAGCAGTTTACTCGTTCTGGGGTACAATGAGCAGTTCTTC.

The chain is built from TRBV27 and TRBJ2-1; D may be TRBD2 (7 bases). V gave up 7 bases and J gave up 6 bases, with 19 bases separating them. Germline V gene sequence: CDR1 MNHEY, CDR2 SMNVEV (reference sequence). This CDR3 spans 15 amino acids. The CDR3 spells CASTFGVRGLNEQFF. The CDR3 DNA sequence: TGTGCCAGCACCTTCGGGGTGCGGGGGCTCAATGAGCAGTTCTTC.